This TCR beta chain was found in a study of CD8+ T cells in alopecia areata. Whole-study findings and limits: More clonal than normal scalp was lesional scalp, particularly alopecia totalis/universalis. Resident alphabeta T-cell populations of normal skin are likewise subject to sequencing in scalp samples.

The CDR3 runs to 15 residues. V lost 1 base, J lost 2 bases, and 3 bases stayed unmatched. Germline-derived CDR1 and CDR2 are SGHDN and FVKESK. Worth noting for this clone: Its antigen remains unidentified.

Extracted from the samples, RNA was reverse transcribed into cDNA to serve as the sequencing template. TCRdb keeps only in-frame clones here, not all; method: immunoSEQ multiplex PCR. The sample contains fewer than 150,000 clones, roughly four fifths of which appear only once. Treatment reported: oral pan-JAK inhibitor, 5-10 mg twice daily. Peripheral blood, together with lesional scalp punch biopsies, was collected from alopecia areata patients. The clonotype was recovered from a human donor with alopecia areata. The sequences come from CD8+ T cells sorted from blood, collected at week 4, from a patient treated with tofacitinib. This rearrangement joins TRBV14 to TRBJ2-5; 8 bases are shared with TRBD2. CDR3 in amino acids: CASSQGAGAQETQYF. For the CDR3, the DNA is TGTGCCAGCAGCCAAGGAGCGGGGGCACAAGAGACCCAGTACTTC.